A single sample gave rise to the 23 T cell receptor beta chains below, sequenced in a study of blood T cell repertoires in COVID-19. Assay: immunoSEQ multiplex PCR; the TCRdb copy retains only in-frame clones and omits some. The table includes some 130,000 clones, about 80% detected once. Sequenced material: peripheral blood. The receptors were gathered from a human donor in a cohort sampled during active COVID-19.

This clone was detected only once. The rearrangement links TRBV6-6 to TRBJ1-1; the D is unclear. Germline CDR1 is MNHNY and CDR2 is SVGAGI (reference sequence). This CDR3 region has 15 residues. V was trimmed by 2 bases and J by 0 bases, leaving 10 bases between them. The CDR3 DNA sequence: TGTGCCAGCAGTTACCGATCGGGGATGAACACTGAAGCTTTCTTT. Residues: CASSYRSGMNTEAFF.

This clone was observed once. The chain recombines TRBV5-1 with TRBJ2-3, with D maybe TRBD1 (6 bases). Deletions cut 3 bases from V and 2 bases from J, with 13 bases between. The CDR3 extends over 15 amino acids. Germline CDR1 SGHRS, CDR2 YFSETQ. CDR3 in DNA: TGCGCCAGCAGCTGGGTGGGGGCTGACACAGATACGCAGTATTTT. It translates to CASSWVGADTDTQYF.

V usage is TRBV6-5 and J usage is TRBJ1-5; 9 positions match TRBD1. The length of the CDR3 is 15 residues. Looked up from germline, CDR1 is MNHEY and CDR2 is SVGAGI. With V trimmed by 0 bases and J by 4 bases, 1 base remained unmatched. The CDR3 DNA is TGTGCCAGCAGTTACTCGGGGACAGGGAATCAGCCCCAGCATTTT. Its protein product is CASSYSGTGNQPQHF.

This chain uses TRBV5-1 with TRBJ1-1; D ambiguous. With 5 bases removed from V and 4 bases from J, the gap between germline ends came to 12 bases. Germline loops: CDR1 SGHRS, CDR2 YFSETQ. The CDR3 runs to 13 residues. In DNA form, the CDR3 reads TGCGCCAGCAGGAGGGCTACGGGCACTGAAGCTTTCTTT. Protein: CASRRATGTEAFF.

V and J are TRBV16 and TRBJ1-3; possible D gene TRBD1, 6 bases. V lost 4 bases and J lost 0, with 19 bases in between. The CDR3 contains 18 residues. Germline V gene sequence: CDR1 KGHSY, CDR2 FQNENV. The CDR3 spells CASSRNPQDSASGNTIYF. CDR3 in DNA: TGTGCCAGCAGCCGAAATCCTCAGGACAGTGCCTCTGGAAACACCATATATTTT.

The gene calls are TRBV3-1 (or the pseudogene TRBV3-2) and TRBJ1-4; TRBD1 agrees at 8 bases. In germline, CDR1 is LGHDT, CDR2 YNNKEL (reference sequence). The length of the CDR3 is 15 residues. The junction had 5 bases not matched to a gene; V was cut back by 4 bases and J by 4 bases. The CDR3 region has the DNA TGTGCCAGCAGCCCCAGGGGGCTACTTAATGAAAAACTGTTTTTT. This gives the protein CASSPRGLLNEKLFF.

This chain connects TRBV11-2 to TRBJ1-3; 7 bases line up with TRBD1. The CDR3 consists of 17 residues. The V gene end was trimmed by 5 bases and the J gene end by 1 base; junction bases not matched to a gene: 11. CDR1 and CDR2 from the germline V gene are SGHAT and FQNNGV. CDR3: CASSPPDRRGSGNTIYF. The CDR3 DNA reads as TGTGCCAGCAGCCCCCCGGACAGGAGAGGGTCTGGAAACACCATATATTTT.

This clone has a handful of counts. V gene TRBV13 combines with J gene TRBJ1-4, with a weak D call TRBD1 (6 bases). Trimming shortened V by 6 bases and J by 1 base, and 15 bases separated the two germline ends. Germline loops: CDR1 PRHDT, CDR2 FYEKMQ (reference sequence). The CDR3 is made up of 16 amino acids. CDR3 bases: TGTGCCAGCAGTCAAAATACAGGGCGAACTAATGAAAAACTGTTTTTT. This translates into CASSQNTGRTNEKLFF.

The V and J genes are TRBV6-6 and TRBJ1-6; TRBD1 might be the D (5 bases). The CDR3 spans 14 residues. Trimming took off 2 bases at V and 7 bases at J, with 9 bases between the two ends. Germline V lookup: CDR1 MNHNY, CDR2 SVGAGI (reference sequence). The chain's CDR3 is CASSYGGGNSPLHF. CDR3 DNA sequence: TGTGCCAGCAGTTACGGGGGAGGGAATTCACCCCTCCACTTT.

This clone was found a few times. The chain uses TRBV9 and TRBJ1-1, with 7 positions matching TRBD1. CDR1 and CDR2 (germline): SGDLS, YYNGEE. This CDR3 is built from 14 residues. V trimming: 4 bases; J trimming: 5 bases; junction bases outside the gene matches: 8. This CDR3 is CASSPTGTETEAFF. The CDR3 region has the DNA TGTGCCAGCAGCCCCACCGGGACAGAGACTGAAGCTTTCTTT.

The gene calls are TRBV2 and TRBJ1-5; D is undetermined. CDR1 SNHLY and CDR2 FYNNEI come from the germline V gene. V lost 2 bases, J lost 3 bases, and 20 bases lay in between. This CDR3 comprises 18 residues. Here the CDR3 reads CASSESGVTTTNNQPQHF. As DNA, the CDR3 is TGTGCCAGCAGTGAATCCGGGGTAACCACGACGAACAATCAGCCCCAGCATTTT.

CDR3: CASSLSVRIYEQYF. For the CDR3, the DNA is TGTGCCAGCAGCTTATCAGTCAGGATTTACGAGCAGTACTTC. The chain links TRBV7-2 to TRBJ2-7; D is unresolved. The germline V gene encodes CDR1 SGHTA and CDR2 FQGNSA. Trimming stripped 2 bases from V and 4 bases from J, with 12 bases between. The CDR3 consists of 14 residues. The full variable domain, in which reference TRBV7-2 and TRBJ2-7 provide the parts outside the CDR3, is GAGVSQSPSNKVTEKGKDVELRCDPISGHTALYWYRQSLGQGLEFLIYFQGNSAPDKSGLPSDRFSAERTGGSVSTLTIQRTQQEDSAVYLCASSLSVRIYEQYFGPGTRLTVT.

The CDR3 is CASSQLTGSSYEQYF. Here the CDR3 DNA reads TGTGCCAGCAGCCAACTGACAGGTAGCTCCTACGAGCAGTACTTC. The V and J genes are TRBV11-2 and TRBJ2-7, with D perhaps matching TRBD1 (6 bases). V lost 5 bases and J 0 bases, leaving 14 bases between the germline ends. CDR1 SGHAT and CDR2 FQNNGV come from the germline V gene. The CDR3 consists of 15 residues.

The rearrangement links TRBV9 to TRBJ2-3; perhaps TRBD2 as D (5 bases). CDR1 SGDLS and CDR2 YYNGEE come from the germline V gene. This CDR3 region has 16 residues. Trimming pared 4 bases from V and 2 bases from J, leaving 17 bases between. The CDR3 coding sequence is TGTGCCAGCAGCCGTCTCCTTGGTCGGGACACAGATACGCAGTATTTT. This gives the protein CASSRLLGRDTDTQYF.

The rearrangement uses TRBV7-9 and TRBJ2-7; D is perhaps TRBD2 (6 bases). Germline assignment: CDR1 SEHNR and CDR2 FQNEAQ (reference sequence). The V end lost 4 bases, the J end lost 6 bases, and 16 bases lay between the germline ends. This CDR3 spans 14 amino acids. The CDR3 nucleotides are TGTGCCAGCAGCTCTCCCCAGACTAGAGGCGAGCAGTACTTC. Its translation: CASSSPQTRGEQYF.

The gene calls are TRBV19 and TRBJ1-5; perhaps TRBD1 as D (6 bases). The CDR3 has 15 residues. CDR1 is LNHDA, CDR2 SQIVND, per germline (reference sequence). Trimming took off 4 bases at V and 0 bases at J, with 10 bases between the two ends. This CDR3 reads CASSTDSHSNQPQHF. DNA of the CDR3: TGTGCCAGTAGTACGGACAGCCATAGCAATCAGCCCCAGCATTTT.

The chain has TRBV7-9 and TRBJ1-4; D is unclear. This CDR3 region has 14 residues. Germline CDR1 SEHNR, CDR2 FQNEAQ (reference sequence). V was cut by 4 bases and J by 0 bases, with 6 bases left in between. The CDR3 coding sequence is TGTGCCAGCAGCTCACAATCAACTAATGAAAAACTGTTTTTT. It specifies CASSSQSTNEKLFF. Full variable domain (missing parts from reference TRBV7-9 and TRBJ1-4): DTGVSQNPRHKITKRGQNVTFRCDPISEHNRLYWYRQTLGQGPEFLTYFQNEAQLEKSRLLSDRFSAERPKGSFSTLEIQRTEQGDSAMYLCASSSQSTNEKLFFGSGTQLSVL.

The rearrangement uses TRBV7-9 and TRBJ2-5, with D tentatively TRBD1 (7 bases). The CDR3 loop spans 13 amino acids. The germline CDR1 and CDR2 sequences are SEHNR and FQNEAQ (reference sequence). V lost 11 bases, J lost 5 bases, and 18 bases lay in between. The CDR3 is CASRQGGKETQYF. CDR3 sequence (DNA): TGTGCCTCCCGACAGGGAGGTAAGGAGACCCAGTACTTC.

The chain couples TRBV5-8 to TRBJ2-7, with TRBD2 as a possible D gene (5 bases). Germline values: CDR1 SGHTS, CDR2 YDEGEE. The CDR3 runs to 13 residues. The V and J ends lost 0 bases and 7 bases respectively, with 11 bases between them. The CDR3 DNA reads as TGTGCCAGCAGCTTGGAGGCTAGAGGGGAGCAGTACTTC. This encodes CASSLEARGEQYF.

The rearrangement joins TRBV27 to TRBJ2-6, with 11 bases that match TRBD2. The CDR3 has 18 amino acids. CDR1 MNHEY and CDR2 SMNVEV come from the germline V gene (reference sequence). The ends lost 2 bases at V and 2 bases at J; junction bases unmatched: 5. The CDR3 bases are TGTGCCAGCAGTTTAGCGGTAGCGGGGGGGCCTGGGGCCAACGTCCTGACTTTC. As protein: CASSLAVAGGPGANVLTF.

DNA for the CDR3: TGTGCCAGCAGCTTAGATCGGAGGACTGAAGCTTTCTTT. Its protein product is CASSLDRRTEAFF. The chain is built from TRBV11-3 and TRBJ1-1, with D unresolved. In germline, CDR1 is SGHNT, CDR2 YENEEA. The CDR3 sequence is 13 residues long. With 0 bases removed from V and 5 bases from J, the gap between germline ends came to 7 bases.

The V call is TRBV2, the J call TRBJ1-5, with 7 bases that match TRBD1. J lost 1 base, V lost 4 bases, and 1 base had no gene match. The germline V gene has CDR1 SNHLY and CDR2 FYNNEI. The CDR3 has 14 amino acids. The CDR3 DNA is TGTGCCAGCAGTGGGGGACAGAGCAATCAGCCCCAGCATTTT. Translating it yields CASSGGQSNQPQHF.

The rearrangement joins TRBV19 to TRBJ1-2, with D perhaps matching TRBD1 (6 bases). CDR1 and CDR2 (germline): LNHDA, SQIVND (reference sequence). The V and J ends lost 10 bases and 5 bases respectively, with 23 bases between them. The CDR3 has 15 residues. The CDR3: CATESGTGGRYGYTF. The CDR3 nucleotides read TGTGCCACCGAGAGCGGAACCGGGGGGCGGTATGGCTACACCTTC.